Presented here are 7 T cell receptor beta chains from one specimen sequenced in a study of blood T cells in healthy people across ages. Together with a sample-barcoded 5' primer, a J-beta primer mix was included in a second PCR lasting about 7 to 12 cycles. A single record per CDR3 protein comes from TCRdb applying MiXCR to the 5' RACE reads. The repertoire holds some 1.6 million distinct CDR3 sequences, with 30% to 40% as singletons. Sequenced input: blood. The receptors originated from a woman in her 30s in good health.

This clonotype was seen a few times. V and J are TRBV20-1 and TRBJ2-3; D unclear. Trimming cost V 6 bases and J 4 bases, with 17 bases left between them. Germline assignment: CDR1 DFQATT and CDR2 SNEGSKA (reference sequence). The CDR3 runs 14 residues. CDR3 coding DNA: TGCAGTGCCCTCGGACCAGCCAAAGCAGATACGCAGTATTTT. Encoded protein: CSALGPAKADTQYF.

The sample holds a few counts of this clonotype. V is TRBV7-9 and J is TRBJ2-5; D may be TRBD1 (6 bases). Trimming shortened V by 0 bases and J by 5 bases, and 19 bases separated the two germline ends. Germline CDR1 reads SEHNR; CDR2 reads FQNEAQ (reference sequence). The CDR3 spans 17 residues. CDR3 sequence reads: CASSLARYREKGETQYF. For the CDR3, the DNA is TGTGCCAGCAGCTTAGCGCGATACAGGGAGAAGGGTGAGACCCAGTACTTC.

V usage is TRBV6-9 and J usage is TRBJ2-1; D unclear. Trimming left V 5 bases short and J 6 bases short, with 17 bases between. This CDR3 comprises 15 residues. CDR1 MNHGY and CDR2 SVAAGI come from the germline V gene. Written as DNA, the CDR3 is TGTGCCAGCAGTAATGGTGCGTGGGGTGGCAATGAGCAGTTCTTC. It encodes CASSNGAWGGNEQFF.

This clonotype was seen ten or more times. The junction departs from the called germline gene at one end, perhaps through a read error. This chain joins TRBV5-1 and TRBJ2-3; 8 bases line up with TRBD2. The CDR3 covers 13 residues. Germline CDR1 SGHRS, CDR2 YFSETQ. The DNA for the CDR3 is TGTGCCAGCAGCTTAGCGGGGACAGATACGCAGTATTTT. Protein: CASSLAGTDTQYF.

V gene TRBV2 combines with J gene TRBJ2-3; TRBD1 is a possible D gene (6 bases). Trimming removed 0 bases from V and 2 bases from J, with 15 bases in between. This CDR3 contains 17 residues. Germline assignment: CDR1 SNHLY and CDR2 FYNNEI. Here the CDR3 DNA reads TGTGCCAGCAGTGAAGCCCTTTTACAGGGAATCACAGATACGCAGTATTTT. This translates into CASSEALLQGITDTQYF. Filled out from reference TRBV2 and TRBJ2-3, the complete variable domain reads EPEVTQTPSHQVTQMGQEVILRCVPISNHLYFYWYRQILGQKVEFLVSFYNNEISEKSEIFDDQFSVERPDGSNFTLKIRSTKLEDSAMYFCASSEALLQGITDTQYFGPGTRLTVL.

The CDR3 DNA follows: TGTGCCAGCAGTCAGAATTCGGATGAGACCCAGTACTTC. It specifies CASSQNSDETQYF. J is TRBJ2-5 and V is TRBV2; D ambiguous. Germline-derived CDR1 and CDR2 are SNHLY and FYNNEI. The ends were cut back, 5 bases at V and 5 bases at J, with 12 bases in the middle. This CDR3 is built from 13 residues.

V usage is TRBV20-1 and J usage is TRBJ2-7; D perhaps matches TRBD2 (5 bases). Germline V lookup: CDR1 DFQATT, CDR2 SNEGSKA (reference sequence). V gave up 6 bases and J gave up 2 bases, with 14 bases separating them. CDR3 length: 13 residues. The CDR3 DNA sequence: TGCAGTGCCAAAGCGAGGGATACCTACGAGCAGTACTTC. Translation gives CSAKARDTYEQYF.